These 15 T cell receptor beta chains were all obtained from the same sample, sequenced in a study of blood T cell repertoires in COVID-19. TCRdb keeps only in-frame clones here, not all; method: immunoSEQ multiplex PCR. Altogether about 210,000 clones are present, over 70% being singletons, with the ten largest covering about 7.2%. The specimen sequenced was peripheral blood. These receptors were obtained from a woman between 65 and 79 years old with acute or convalescent COVID-19.

V usage is TRBV19 and J usage is TRBJ1-3; no definite D call. Per germline, CDR1 LNHDA and CDR2 SQIVND (reference sequence). The CDR3 is made up of 16 amino acids. V shed 3 bases and J shed 2 bases, with 14 bases lying between them. CDR3 sequence (DNA): TGTGCCAGTAGTATTGGTGGTAGTCTAGCTGGAAACACCATATATTTT. Translated, it gives CASSIGGSLAGNTIYF. The entire variable domain, with the rest obtained from reference TRBV19 and TRBJ1-3, is as follows: DGGITQSPKYLFRKEGQNVTLSCEQNLNHDAMYWYRQDPGQGLRLIYYSQIVNDFQKGDIAEGYSVSREKKESFPLTVTSAQKNPTAFYLCASSIGGSLAGNTIYFGEGSWLTVV.

The chain recombines TRBV18 with TRBJ2-3; 9 bases align to TRBD2. The CDR3 runs to 15 residues. Germline CDR1 and CDR2: KGHSH and LQKENI. The trim removed 3 bases at V and 3 bases at J, leaving 4 bases unmatched. The CDR3 sequence is CASSPAGGQTDTQYF. Written as DNA, the CDR3 is TGTGCCAGCTCACCGGCGGGGGGGCAGACAGATACGCAGTATTTT.

The genes are TRBV5-1 and TRBJ2-1; TRBD2 matches at 14 bases. This CDR3 region has 16 residues. The germline gives CDR1 SGHRS, CDR2 YFSETQ. Trimming at V came to 3 bases and at J to 9 bases, leaving 8 bases not matched to a gene. The CDR3 loop reads CASSSRTSGGQGEQFF. CDR3 nucleotide sequence: TGCGCCAGCAGCTCAAGGACTAGCGGGGGGCAGGGTGAGCAGTTCTTC.

This clone was counted at least ten times. The gene calls are TRBV30 and TRBJ2-3; D possibly corresponds to TRBD2 (5 bases). This CDR3 is built from 12 residues. V lost 3 bases to trimming and J lost 7 bases, with 11 bases between them. Germline CDR1 and CDR2: GTSNPN and SVGIG (reference sequence). In DNA, the CDR3 is TGTGCCTGGAGCCGGACTGAGAATACGCAGTATTTT. Its protein is CAWSRTENTQYF.

V usage is TRBV19 and J usage is TRBJ1-5; unclear D gene. CDR3 length: 14 residues. V was shortened by 2 bases and J by 8 bases, with 13 bases between the two germline ends. Looked up from germline, CDR1 is LNHDA and CDR2 is SQIVND (reference sequence). CDR3 in DNA: TGTGCCAGTAGTATAATATCGGGTCCCAAGCCCCAGCATTTT. The encoded protein is CASSIISGPKPQHF.

The CDR3 sequence: CASSLRPGQSSSETQYF. In DNA form, the CDR3 reads TGCGCCAGCAGCTTGCGTCCAGGCCAAAGTTCATCGGAGACCCAGTACTTC. V usage is TRBV5-1 and J usage is TRBJ2-5; D ambiguous. The CDR3 has 17 residues. CDR1 is SGHRS, CDR2 YFSETQ, per germline. V lost 1 base and J lost 5, with 21 bases in between.

V usage is TRBV2 and J usage is TRBJ2-2; 7 nucleotides agree with TRBD1. CDR1 and CDR2 (germline): SNHLY, FYNNEI. This CDR3 comprises 12 residues. J was trimmed by 13 bases and V by 4 bases; bases with no gene match: 6. CDR3 nucleotides: TGTGCCAGCAGTGGATCAGGGGGAAGGCTGTTTTTT. It encodes CASSGSGGRLFF. The full variable domain, with the rest looked up from reference TRBV2 and TRBJ2-2, is EPEVTQTPSHQVTQMGQEVILRCVPISNHLYFYWYRQILGQKVEFLVSFYNNEISEKSEIFDDQFSVERPDGSNFTLKIRSTKLEDSAMYFCASSGSGGRLFFGEGSRLTVL.

This clone was found once. V gene TRBV6-2 or TRBV6-3 combines with J gene TRBJ2-7; the match to TRBD2 covers 11 bases. Losses at the gene ends were 4 bases for V and 2 bases for J; bases not matched to a gene: 7. The CDR3 runs 16 residues. Germline V gene data show CDR1 as MNHEY and CDR2 as SVGEGT. Here the CDR3 reads CASSSIGLAGTYEQYF. CDR3 DNA sequence: TGTGCCAGCAGTTCGATAGGACTAGCGGGCACCTACGAGCAGTACTTC.

The chain recombines TRBV28 with TRBJ1-2; TRBD1 matches at 7 bases. V trimming: 4 bases; J trimming: 2 bases; junction bases outside the gene matches: 4. The CDR3 extends over 14 amino acids. Germline CDR1 reads MDHEN; CDR2 reads SYDVKM. The CDR3 DNA reads TGTGCCAGCAGTTCCCCACAGGGGAACTATGGCTACACCTTC. Translation gives CASSSPQGNYGYTF.

The rearrangement joins TRBV6-5 to TRBJ1-3; D is ambiguous. The CDR3 sequence is 14 residues long. Per germline, CDR1 MNHEY and CDR2 SVGAGI. V was clipped by 2 bases and J by 6 bases, with 11 bases between them. CDR3 residues: CASSYLKGANTIYF. In DNA, the CDR3 is TGTGCCAGCAGTTACCTAAAGGGAGCAAACACCATATATTTT.

The rearrangement uses TRBV24-1 and TRBJ2-1; 10 positions agree with TRBD2. CDR1 and CDR2 from the germline V gene are KGHDR and SFDVKD. This CDR3 is 16 amino acids long. Germline trimming cut 6 bases from V and 2 bases from J; bases unmatched to any gene: 6. The CDR3 nucleotides read TGTGCCACCAGTCACCTAAGCGGGGGGGCCTACAATGAGCAGTTCTTC. Amino acid sequence: CATSHLSGGAYNEQFF.

The chain recombines TRBV5-8 with TRBJ1-5; D is unclear. Germline CDR1 reads SGHTS; CDR2 reads YDEGEE. The CDR3 has 15 residues. Trimming removed 5 bases at V and 0 bases at J, with 12 bases between. CDR3 sequence: CASRRGSYSNQPQHF. DNA of the CDR3: TGTGCCAGCAGGAGAGGTAGTTATAGCAATCAGCCCCAGCATTTT.

This clone was picked up one time. The CDR3 loop is CASSQEELAGGASYEQYV. DNA of the CDR3: TGCGCCAGCAGCCAAGAAGAACTAGCGGGGGGGGCCTCCTACGAGCAGTACGTC. V gene TRBV4-1 combines with J gene TRBJ2-7, with 13 bases aligning to TRBD2. Germline V CDR1 and CDR2: MGHRA, YSYEKL. This CDR3 comprises 18 residues. The V gene end was trimmed by 0 bases and the J gene end by 0 bases; junction bases not matched to a gene: 5.

This chain joins TRBV29-1 and TRBJ1-1; maybe TRBD1 (5 bases). The V end lost 4 bases, the J end lost 7 bases, and 13 bases lay between the germline ends. Germline CDR1 SQVTM, CDR2 ANQGSEA. This CDR3 comprises 12 residues. The CDR3 reads CSVGAGRGEAFF. For the CDR3, the DNA is TGCAGCGTTGGGGCAGGGAGGGGTGAAGCTTTCTTT.

This clone showed up just once. Written as DNA, the CDR3 is TGTGCCTGGAGTCGGGACAGGGTCTATGGCTACACCTTC. Protein sequence: CAWSRDRVYGYTF. The chain has TRBV30 and TRBJ1-2; 9 nucleotides line up with TRBD1. The CDR3 is 13 amino acids. J gave up 4 bases and V 2 bases, and 2 bases lay outside the gene matches. CDR1 and CDR2 (germline): GTSNPN, SVGIG (reference sequence).